The sequence of this T cell receptor (beta chain) was determined in a study of CD8+ T cells in alopecia areata. Following extraction, RNA underwent reverse transcription to cDNA, which served as the sequencing template. This table comes from immunoSEQ multiplex PCR, and its TCRdb copy is limited to in-frame clones, with some not included. Among around 120,000 clones listed, 55% to 65% were seen once. The researchers isolated CD4+ and CD8+ T cells from PBMCs by sorting. Overall study findings and caveats: Scalp samples also contribute reads from the resident alphabeta T cells found in normal skin. Relative to mice, TCR sharing across patients was less clear, a difference possibly HLA-related. In lesional scalp, particularly from alopecia totalis/universalis, clonality was higher than in normal scalp.

On this clone itself: Antigen specificity is unknown.

The CDR3 extends over 16 amino acids. The germline V and J ends were trimmed by 0 bases and 3 bases, with 14 bases remaining between them. Looked up from germline, CDR1 is MNHEY and CDR2 is SVGAGI. The receptor comes from a human donor in good health. The chain joins TRBV6-5 to TRBJ2-5; D is ambiguous. Material: CD4+ T cells sorted from blood. The CDR3: CASSYSGSTIKETQYF. For the CDR3, the DNA is TGTGCCAGCAGTTACTCGGGCAGCACCATAAAAGAGACCCAGTACTTC.